The clone carrying this TCR beta chain was seen more than once but under ten times. Its antigen is still unknown. The source of the sample is a study of glioma-infiltrating T cells. TCR alpha and beta CDR3 regions were amplified from RNA using iRepertoire nested multiplex PCR. Using its own MiXCR run on the multiplex PCR reads, TCRdb lists one record per CDR3 protein. The table lists approximately 400,000 distinct CDR3 sequences, roughly two fifths of them singletons. Study observations and caveats: A blood CDR3 motif signature was depleted in highly divergent patients. Non-neoplastic patients had below-expected tissue-blood divergence, while all gliomas exceeded expectation.

Germline V CDR1 and CDR2: SGHVS, FQNEAQ. After removal of 5 bases from V and 2 bases from J, the junction contained 6 bases not matched to a gene. This CDR3 region has 15 residues. The sample consisted of glioma tissue, nonneoplastic brain tissue, or PBMCs (not recorded which). The chain couples TRBV7-8 to TRBJ2-7, with 10 bases identical to TRBD2. The sequence was collected from a human donor with low-grade glioma or glioblastoma, undergoing nonglioma brain surgery, or in good health (not recorded which). The CDR3 sequence: CASSTTSGIAYEQYF. In DNA, the CDR3 is TGTGCCAGCAGCACCACTAGCGGGATAGCCTACGAGCAGTACTTC.